Below are 23 T cell receptor beta chains sequenced from a single sample in a study of early T cells in non-severe SARS-CoV-2 infection. TCRdb re-analysed the 5' RACE reads in MiXCR, keeping a single row per CDR3 protein. This table holds roughly 45,000 distinct CDR3 sequences, around a tenth found once. The sample was whole blood. These receptor sequences come from an adult who was a healthcare worker with PCR-confirmed SARS-CoV-2 infection or an uninfected control (not recorded which).

This clonotype has at least ten counts. The V and J genes are TRBV7-2 and TRBJ2-1; TRBD1 matches 10 bases. V lost 0 bases and J lost 10; bases outside the gene matches: 9. Germline assignment: CDR1 SGHTA and CDR2 FQGNSA. The CDR3 is 16 amino acids. DNA of the CDR3: TGTGCCAGCAGCTTAGCCCCGGGACAGGGGTCCGGGGAGCAGTTCTTC. Protein sequence: CASSLAPGQGSGEQFF.

This clonotype was found many times. The chain uses TRBV5-1 and TRBJ2-7; 8 bases fit TRBD2. The length of the CDR3 is 16 residues. The ends lost 4 bases at V and 2 bases at J; junction bases unmatched: 11. The germline CDR1 and CDR2 sequences are SGHRS and YFSETQ. CDR3 nucleotide sequence: TGCGCCAGCAGCCCCACGGGGAGCGGGGGAACCTACGAGCAGTACTTC. It yields the protein CASSPTGSGGTYEQYF.

In this sample, this clonotype turned up many times. The chain couples TRBV9 to TRBJ2-2; 11 bases map to TRBD2. This CDR3 region has 16 residues. V gave up 4 bases and J gave up 2 bases; unmatched junction bases: 4. Germline values: CDR1 SGDLS, CDR2 YYNGEE. The CDR3 reads CASSPRLAGNTGELFF. The CDR3 nucleotides read TGTGCCAGCAGCCCCCGACTAGCGGGAAACACCGGGGAGCTGTTTTTT.

The V and J genes are TRBV6-4 and TRBJ2-7, with D maybe TRBD2 (6 bases). CDR1 is MRHNA and CDR2 is SNTAGT in the germline V gene. Between the trimmed V and J ends, which lost 5 bases and 3 bases, there was a span of 23 bases. This CDR3 has 17 amino acids. CDR3 nucleotide sequence: TGTGCCAGCAGTCGCCGGTTCGGGCGGGAAATTGGCTACGAGCAGTACTTC. This translates into CASSRRFGREIGYEQYF.

This clonotype was picked up many times. The chain couples TRBV20-1 to TRBJ1-1; possibly TRBD1 for D (6 bases). V was cut by 1 base and J by 5 bases, with 23 bases left in between. Germline assignment: CDR1 DFQATT and CDR2 SNEGSKA (reference sequence). This CDR3 is built from 17 residues. The CDR3 region is CSARVRPGGGRWTEAFF. The DNA for the CDR3 is TGCAGTGCTAGAGTGAGGCCGGGGGGCGGACGTTGGACTGAAGCTTTCTTT.

This clonotype was picked up a small number of times. This sequence joins TRBV29-1 and TRBJ2-5; 16 bases line up with TRBD2. Trimming took 7 bases from V and 5 from J; bases not matched to a gene: 7. The CDR3 sequence is 15 residues long. Germline V CDR1 and CDR2: SQVTM, ANQGSEA. This chain's CDR3 is CSAGTSGRAAETQYF. For the CDR3, the DNA is TGCAGCGCTGGGACTAGCGGGAGGGCCGCGGAGACCCAGTACTTC.

This sequence joins TRBV4-3 and TRBJ2-1; 8 nucleotides align to TRBD2. J gave up 9 bases and V 0 bases, and 10 bases lay outside the gene matches. The CDR3 sequence is 16 residues long. From germline, CDR1 is LGHNA and CDR2 YSLEER. The CDR3 DNA reads as TGCGCCAGCAGCCAAGATGTGGGGCTAGCGGGCACTGAGCAGTTCTTC. Its protein product is CASSQDVGLAGTEQFF.

This clonotype occurred a few times. The chain has TRBV5-6 and TRBJ2-1, with TRBD2 matching over 8 bases. This CDR3 spans 17 amino acids. The V segment lost 0 bases and the J segment 4 bases; nucleotides outside the gene matches: 9. Germline V gene data show CDR1 as SGHDT and CDR2 as YYEEEE. CDR3 DNA: TGTGCCAGCAGCTTGGCAGCGGCTAGCGGGCCTTACAATGAGCAGTTCTTC. Translated: CASSLAAASGPYNEQFF.

By share, this clonotype ranks as medium-sized. This chain uses TRBV28 with TRBJ2-7, with TRBD1 as a possible D gene (6 bases). The CDR3 has 11 amino acids. The V gene lost 10 bases and the J gene lost 2 bases, with 9 bases spanning the gap. Germline loops: CDR1 MDHEN, CDR2 SYDVKM. This chain's CDR3 is CATGTTYEQYF. In DNA form, the CDR3 reads TGTGCCACCGGGACAACCTACGAGCAGTACTTC.

This clonotype was counted only a few times. The chain recombines TRBV13 with TRBJ2-5; no firm D call. This CDR3 has 13 residues. The V end was cut by 5 bases, the J end by 5 bases, with 12 bases between. Germline V gene data show CDR1 as PRHDT and CDR2 as FYEKMQ (reference sequence). The CDR3 is CASSALYSETQYF. CDR3 DNA sequence: TGTGCCAGCAGCGCACTATATTCGGAGACCCAGTACTTC.

This clonotype occurred many times. This chain links TRBV10-3 with TRBJ2-1; D might be TRBD1 (6 bases). The CDR3 is 14 residues long. Germline lookup yields CDR1 ENHRY and CDR2 SYGVKD. V shed 4 bases and J shed 4 bases, with 11 bases lying between them. In DNA form, the CDR3 reads TGTGCCATCAGTGTACGGGACACGTACAATGAGCAGTTCTTC. Its protein product is CAISVRDTYNEQFF.

This clonotype was observed at least ten times. This sequence joins TRBV24-1 and TRBJ2-1; 9 positions agree with TRBD2. There are 16 residues in the CDR3. From germline, CDR1 is KGHDR and CDR2 SFDVKD. J gave up 6 bases and V 4 bases, and 9 bases lay outside the gene matches. CDR3: CATSDTPGLASNEQFF. The CDR3, as DNA: TGTGCCACCAGTGACACCCCGGGACTAGCATCCAATGAGCAGTTCTTC.

This sequence joins TRBV7-9 and TRBJ2-1; D is ambiguous. Trimming shortened V by 5 bases and J by 12 bases, and 14 bases separated the two germline ends. CDR3 length: 12 residues. The V gene's germline CDR1 is SEHNR and CDR2 FQNEAQ (reference sequence). The CDR3 sequence is CASSPEGRRQFF. As DNA, the CDR3 is TGTGCCAGCAGCCCCGAAGGGCGTCGGCAGTTCTTC. The variable domain in full, with the rest retrieved from reference TRBV7-9 and TRBJ2-1, is DTGVSQNPRHKITKRGQNVTFRCDPISEHNRLYWYRQTLGQGPEFLTYFQNEAQLEKSRLLSDRFSAERPKGSFSTLEIQRTEQGDSAMYLCASSPEGRRQFFGPGTRLTVL.

The chain couples TRBV5-6 to TRBJ2-3; 8 bases are shared with TRBD2. The CDR3 is 15 amino acids. Germline V CDR1 and CDR2: SGHDT, YYEEEE. Germline trimming cut 7 bases from V and 0 bases from J; bases unmatched to any gene: 7. CDR3 loop: CASFASGGSTDTQYF. The CDR3 DNA follows: TGTGCCAGCTTCGCATCGGGAGGGAGCACAGATACGCAGTATTTT.

The chain uses TRBV4-3 and TRBJ2-7, with D possibly being TRBD1 (5 bases). Looked up from germline, CDR1 is LGHNA and CDR2 is YSLEER. V was shortened by 0 bases and J by 1 base, with 16 bases between the two germline ends. The CDR3 has 17 amino acids. The CDR3 DNA sequence: TGCGCCAGCAGCCAAGATACCCAGGACAACCTTTCCTACGAGCAGTACTTC. Translation: CASSQDTQDNLSYEQYF.

This clonotype has at least ten counts. This sequence joins TRBV9 and TRBJ2-5; TRBD2 might be the D (7 bases). Trimming shortened V by 5 bases and J by 0 bases, and 23 bases separated the two germline ends. CDR1 is SGDLS, CDR2 YYNGEE, per germline. The CDR3 length is 18 residues. The DNA of the CDR3 is TGTGCCAGCAGTTCCAAGGGGGGGACTACCACGTACCAAGAGACCCAGTACTTC. The encoded protein is CASSSKGGTTTYQETQYF.

This clonotype was counted many times. The V call is TRBV28, the J call TRBJ2-7, with D perhaps being TRBD1 or TRBD2 (6 bases each). The CDR3 loop spans 15 amino acids. Germline values: CDR1 MDHEN, CDR2 SYDVKM. V shed 7 bases and J shed 0 bases, with 16 bases lying between them. This CDR3 is CASTLTGAFSYEQYF. CDR3 DNA: TGTGCCAGCACCCTTACGGGGGCTTTCTCCTACGAGCAGTACTTC.

The genes are TRBV2 and TRBJ1-4; D ambiguous. CDR1 SNHLY and CDR2 FYNNEI come from the germline V gene. The V and J ends lost 6 bases and 4 bases respectively, with 6 bases between them. The CDR3 is 12 amino acids. CDR3 protein: CASRENNEKLFF. The CDR3 DNA reads TGTGCCAGCAGGGAGAATAATGAAAAACTGTTTTTT.

This clonotype was seen a few times. The rearrangement uses TRBV28 and TRBJ2-2; 10 bases match TRBD2. CDR3 length equals 14 residues. V gave up 10 bases and J gave up 2 bases; unmatched junction bases: 4. Germline CDR1 is MDHEN and CDR2 is SYDVKM. The CDR3 loop is CATGLAVNTGELFF. The DNA for the CDR3 is TGTGCCACTGGACTAGCGGTAAACACCGGGGAGCTGTTTTTT.

This clonotype was seen many times. This sequence joins TRBV12-3 or TRBV12-4 and TRBJ2-7; D is undetermined. The CDR3 consists of 14 residues. Between the trimmed V and J ends, which lost 1 base and 1 base, there was a span of 8 bases. The CDR3 nucleotides read TGTGCCAGCAGTTTAGACGGGCCATCCTACGAGCAGTACTTC. Amino acids: CASSLDGPSYEQYF.

The gene calls are TRBV10-3 and TRBJ2-2; tentative D call: TRBD1 (6 bases). The CDR3 consists of 13 residues. From germline, CDR1 is ENHRY and CDR2 SYGVKD. V dropped 10 bases and J dropped 7 bases, with 16 bases sitting between them. CDR3 protein: CATGSGVGGELFF. CDR3 in DNA: TGTGCCACGGGGTCAGGGGTAGGCGGGGAGCTGTTTTTT.

This clonotype was seen a handful of times. The J gene is TRBJ2-7, the V gene TRBV29-1; tentatively, D is TRBD1 (5 bases). This CDR3 has 11 amino acids. Trimming took 6 bases from V and 1 from J, leaving 7 bases between them. Germline V gene lookup returns CDR1 SQVTM and CDR2 ANQGSEA. This CDR3 reads CSVRQSYEQYF. The CDR3 DNA reads TGCAGCGTCAGACAGTCCTACGAGCAGTACTTC.

The chain couples TRBV6-6 to TRBJ1-5; D gene ambiguous. The V and J ends lost 0 bases and 1 base respectively, with 16 bases between them. This CDR3 has 18 amino acids. Per the germline V gene, CDR1 is MNHNY and CDR2 is SVGAGI (reference sequence). The CDR3 protein is CASSYSMMRVRSNQPQHF. The DNA of the CDR3 is TGTGCCAGCAGTTACTCCATGATGCGGGTAAGGAGCAATCAGCCCCAGCATTTT.